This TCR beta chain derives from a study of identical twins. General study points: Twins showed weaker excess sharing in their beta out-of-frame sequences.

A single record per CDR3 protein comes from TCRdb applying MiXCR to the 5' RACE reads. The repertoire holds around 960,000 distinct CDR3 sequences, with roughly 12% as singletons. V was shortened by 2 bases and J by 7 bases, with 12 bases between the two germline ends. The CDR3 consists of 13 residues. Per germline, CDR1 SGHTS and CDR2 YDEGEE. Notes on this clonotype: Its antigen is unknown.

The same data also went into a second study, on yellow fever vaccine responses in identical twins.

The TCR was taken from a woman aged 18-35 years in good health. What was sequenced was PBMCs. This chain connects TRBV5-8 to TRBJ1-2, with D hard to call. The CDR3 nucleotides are TGTGCCAGCAGCTTAAATGTTCTGGGTGGCTACACCTTC. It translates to CASSLNVLGGYTF.